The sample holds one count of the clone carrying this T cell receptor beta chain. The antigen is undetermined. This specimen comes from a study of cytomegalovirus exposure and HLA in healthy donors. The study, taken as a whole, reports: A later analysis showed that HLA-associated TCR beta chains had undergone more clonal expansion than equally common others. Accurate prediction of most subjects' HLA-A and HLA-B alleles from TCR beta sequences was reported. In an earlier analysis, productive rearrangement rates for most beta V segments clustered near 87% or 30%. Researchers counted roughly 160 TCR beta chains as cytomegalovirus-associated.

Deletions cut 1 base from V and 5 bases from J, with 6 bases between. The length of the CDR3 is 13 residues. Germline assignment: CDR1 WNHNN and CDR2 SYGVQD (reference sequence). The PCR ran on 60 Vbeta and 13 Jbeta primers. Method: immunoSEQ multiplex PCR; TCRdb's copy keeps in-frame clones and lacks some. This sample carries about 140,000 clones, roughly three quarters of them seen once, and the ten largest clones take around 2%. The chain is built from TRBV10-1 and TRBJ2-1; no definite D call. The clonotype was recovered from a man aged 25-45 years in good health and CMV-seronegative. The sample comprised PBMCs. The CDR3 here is CASSEYNNNEQFF. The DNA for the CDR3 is TGCGCCAGCAGTGAGTACAACAACAATGAGCAGTTCTTC.